This T cell receptor beta chain was found in a study of T cells in Graves' hyperthyroidism and ophthalmopathy (dated by TCRdb to about 2019). At the level of the whole study: To identify distinguishing TCR V-J signatures, a discovery cohort of 95 to 100 patients was used, comprising some 43 with Graves' ophthalmopathy and approximately 58 with stable Graves' hyperthyroidism. Following sampling, methimazole starting at 30 mg daily was given to hyperthyroidism patients, and high-dose intravenous methylprednisolone was given to ophthalmopathy patients. The 90 to 100 discovery patients were randomly split 7:3 into training and test sets. Prospective prediction of ophthalmopathy was tested in an independent validation cohort consisting of some 20 hyperthyroidism patients and about 17 patients who later progressed to ophthalmopathy. The paper reports TCR Vbeta CDR3 sequencing of approximately 140 peripheral blood samples: some 41 ophthalmopathy, around 80 hyperthyroidism and approximately 17 progressor patients. In addition, the study compared T-cell repertoires in thyroid tissue and in blood from 6 or 7 Graves' hyperthyroidism patients. Overall study results and their limits: Most expanded thyroid clonotypes (frequency above 0.001) were also detected in blood, suggesting blood repertoires may reflect thyroid immune responses. No statistical method was used to fix the sample size in advance, and group allocation was not hidden from the investigators. In validation, progression to ophthalmopathy was predicted by the model with roughly 69% sensitivity and 72% to 85% specificity, a median of 6.5 months before onset. In cross-validation, a model built on a 13 V-J signature told ophthalmopathy apart from stable hyperthyroidism with approximately 91% sensitivity and about 81% specificity, and in testing the same model reached 80%/75%.

Any patient with an uncontrolled infection, another autoimmune disease, pregnancy or lactation was excluded. Clinical symptoms, serum thyroxine and TRAb, thyroid ultrasound, and orbital computed tomography formed the basis for the diagnoses. Trizol reagent was used to extract total RNA, and RNA quality was then checked on an Agilent 2100 Bioanalyzer. TCR beta CDR3 regions were amplified from RNA transcripts. For the first round of RT-PCR on the TCR CDR3, the HTBI primer set was used together with the Qiagen OneStep RT-PCR kit. A second multiplex PCR round built the libraries, followed by size selection and purification. Sequencing of the libraries was done on an Illumina HiSeq2000 using paired-end 100 bp reads. Concerning the study's data processing: SOAPnuke was used to process the raw data, with reads discarded if the reads contained adapters or uncalled bases, had a mean Phred below 15, or lacked an exact constant-primer or identifier match. High-quality paired reads were merged with COPE v1.2.5, and unique nucleotide sequences were defined as clonotypes. Clonotypes were aligned to IMGT TRBV, TRBD and TRBJ reference segments using MiTCR v1.1. The analysis was restricted to V-J combinations with a frequency above 0.0001, which together covered 98% to 99.2% of the repertoires. A TCS score was defined as the ratio between F50 (clonal expansion) and ExV (chaos), using BLOSUM62-based TCRdist between CDR3 peptides within each V-J. Welch's t-statistics and random forest reduced around 520 V-J features to roughly 13, which were used in a naive Bayes classifier (R e1071). The similarity between thyroid and blood repertoires was quantified using the Morisita-Horn index. In TCRdb, the public reads were trimmed at Q25 with fastp and aligned with MiXCR, with productive beta chains retained. Rows are unified per CDR3 protein, each entry keeping the most common DNA and genes. The V and J calls and clone size are TCRdb's, not the authors'. This sample lists around 660,000 distinct CDR3 sequences; roughly 46% were detected once. The ten largest account for under 8% of the sample.

For this clonotype: Its binding antigen is unknown. Per-base quality was not reported, and no clone a single base away is much larger than it.

The CDR3, cysteine through phenylalanine, is 12 amino acids long. The only DNA kept is the CDR3, 36 bases in frame from the first base. As encoded in the germline V gene (reference sequence), CDR1 is SEHNR while CDR2 is FQNEAQ. V gives up 1 base and J gives up 11 bases, and the segment between their germline ends measures 6 bases. The rearrangement joined TRBV7-9 to TRBJ2-6; D gene: possibly TRBD2, on 6 matching bases. The origin of this receptor is an adult man with Graves' disease, either hyperthyroidism or ophthalmopathy (not recorded which). The sequencing input was peripheral blood or thyroid tissue (not recorded which). The nucleotide sequence is TGTGCCAGCAGCTTAGGGGACTACGTCCTGACTTTC. Its translation is CASSLGDYVLTF.